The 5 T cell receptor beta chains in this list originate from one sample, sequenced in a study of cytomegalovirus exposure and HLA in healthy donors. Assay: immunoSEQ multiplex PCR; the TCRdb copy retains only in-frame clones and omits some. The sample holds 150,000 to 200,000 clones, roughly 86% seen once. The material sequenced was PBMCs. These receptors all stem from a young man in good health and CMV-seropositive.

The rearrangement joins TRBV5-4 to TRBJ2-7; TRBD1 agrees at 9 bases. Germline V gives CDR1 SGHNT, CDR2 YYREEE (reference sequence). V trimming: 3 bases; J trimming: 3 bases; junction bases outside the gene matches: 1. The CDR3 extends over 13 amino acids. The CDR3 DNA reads TGTGCCAGCAGCTGGGGACAGGGCTACGAGCAGTACTTC. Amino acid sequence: CASSWGQGYEQYF.

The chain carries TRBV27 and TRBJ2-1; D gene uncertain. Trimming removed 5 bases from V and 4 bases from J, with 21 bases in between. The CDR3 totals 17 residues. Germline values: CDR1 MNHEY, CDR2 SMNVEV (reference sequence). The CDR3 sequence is CASSRPLGVSLYNEQFF. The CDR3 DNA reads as TGTGCCAGCAGTCGCCCCCTCGGAGTCTCGCTTTACAATGAGCAGTTCTTC.

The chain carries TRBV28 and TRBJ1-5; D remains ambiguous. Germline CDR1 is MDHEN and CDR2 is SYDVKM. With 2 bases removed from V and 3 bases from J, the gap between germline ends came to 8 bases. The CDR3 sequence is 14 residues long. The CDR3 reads CASSLPRNNQPQHF. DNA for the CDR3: TGTGCCAGCAGTTTACCCAGAAACAATCAGCCCCAGCATTTT.

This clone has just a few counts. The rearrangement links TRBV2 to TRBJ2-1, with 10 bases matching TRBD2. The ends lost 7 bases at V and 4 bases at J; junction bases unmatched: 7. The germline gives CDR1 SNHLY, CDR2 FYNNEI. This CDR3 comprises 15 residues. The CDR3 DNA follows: TGTGCCAGCACCCCGGGACTAGCGCTATACAATGAGCAGTTCTTC. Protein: CASTPGLALYNEQFF.

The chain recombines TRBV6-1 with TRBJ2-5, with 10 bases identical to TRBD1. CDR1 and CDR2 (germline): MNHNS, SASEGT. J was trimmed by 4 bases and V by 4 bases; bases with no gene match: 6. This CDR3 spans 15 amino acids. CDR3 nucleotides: TGTGCCAGCAGTGGGACAGGGGGTGGGGGAGAGACCCAGTACTTC. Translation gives CASSGTGGGGETQYF.